The 22 T cell receptor beta chains in this list originate from one sample, sequenced in a study of molecular identifiers for immune sequencing clone quantification. Each CDR3 protein is one row after TCRdb ran MiXCR on the PCR reads. The sample yields tens of thousands of distinct CDR3 sequences, less than 20% seen once. Material: naive CD8+ T cells from blood, with Jurkat cell RNA spiked in. Noted subset: FACS-sorted CD8+CD4-CCR7+CD45RA+ naive T cells. Receptor source: a human donor in good health. Some libraries in this study had Jurkat cell RNA spiked in.

Comments on this clonotype: A read error is possible here, since a much larger clone lies one base away. The genes are TRBV6-2 or TRBV6-3 and TRBJ1-1; D is unresolved. The ends were cut back, 2 bases at V and 8 bases at J, with 18 bases in the middle. CDR3 length equals 15 residues. Germline assignment: CDR1 MNHEY and CDR2 SVGEGT. The CDR3 region has the DNA TGTGCCAGCAGTTACGCGATCGGCGGGAGCCTCGAAGCTTTCTTT. Protein: CASSYAIGGSLEAFF.

Points on this clonotype: A read error may be the cause here, since a much bigger clone is one base away. The CDR3 bases are TGTGCCAGCAGAGCCGGGACAGGGGGTATGGAGACCCAGTACTTC. This translates into CASRAGTGGMETQYF. The chain combines TRBV12-3 or TRBV12-4 with TRBJ2-5; 11 bases fit TRBD1. This CDR3 has 15 amino acids. The V and J ends lost 6 bases and 5 bases, in that order; junction bases with no gene match: 8.

This clonotype was counted at least ten times. The V call is TRBV7-2, the J call TRBJ2-5, with 12 bases fitting TRBD1. Trimming took 1 base from V and 2 from J; bases not matched to a gene: 2. The CDR3 length is 16 residues. CDR1 SGHTA and CDR2 FQGNSA come from the germline V gene. The CDR3 DNA follows: TGTGCCAGCAGCTTAGGGGACAGGGGGCTTCAAGAGACCCAGTACTTC. This sequence encodes CASSLGDRGLQETQYF.

This clonotype was counted ten times or more. CDR3 sequence reads: CASSFSGANTEAFF. CDR3 DNA sequence: TGTGCCAGCAGTTTCTCGGGGGCTAACACTGAAGCTTTCTTT. The chain combines TRBV27 with TRBJ1-1; D might be TRBD1 (6 bases). The CDR3 totals 14 residues. V dropped 3 bases and J dropped 2 bases, with 10 bases sitting between them. Germline CDR1 and CDR2: MNHEY and SMNVEV (reference sequence).

In this sample, this clonotype turned up many times. The chain joins TRBV7-2 to TRBJ1-1; D gene ambiguous. This CDR3 has 13 residues. Germline lookup yields CDR1 SGHTA and CDR2 FQGNSA. V shed 1 base and J shed 1 base, with 4 bases lying between them. In DNA, the CDR3 is TGTGCCAGCAGCTTAGATACGAACACTGAAGCTTTCTTT. This encodes CASSLDTNTEAFF.

This clonotype has a count of ten or more. The CDR3 loop is CASSFQGHGTDTQYF. The CDR3 bases are TGTGCCAGCAGCTTTCAGGGTCATGGGACAGATACGCAGTATTTT. The chain joins TRBV5-4 to TRBJ2-3; TRBD1 is a possible D gene (5 bases). The CDR3 spans 15 residues. Trimming removed 2 bases at V and 3 bases at J, with 13 bases between. The germline gives CDR1 SGHNT, CDR2 YYREEE (reference sequence).

This clonotype was seen many times. The genes are TRBV11-2 and TRBJ2-3, with 11 bases aligning to TRBD2. The V segment lost 3 bases and the J segment 1 base; nucleotides outside the gene matches: 9. CDR1 is SGHAT and CDR2 is FQNNGV in the germline V gene. The length of the CDR3 is 18 residues. The CDR3 loop is CASSFLGLSGRGTDTQYF. For the CDR3, the DNA is TGTGCCAGCAGCTTTCTGGGGCTTAGCGGGAGGGGCACAGATACGCAGTATTTT. The full variable domain, its missing parts supplied by reference TRBV11-2 and TRBJ2-3, is EAGVAQSPRYKIIEKRQSVAFWCNPISGHATLYWYQQILGQGPKLLIQFQNNGVVDDSQLPKDRFSAERLKGVDSTLKIQPAKLEDSAVYLCASSFLGLSGRGTDTQYFGPGTRLTVL.

This clonotype was detected ten times or more. The chain links TRBV19 to TRBJ2-7; TRBD1 agrees at 7 bases. Germline V lookup: CDR1 LNHDA, CDR2 SQIVND (reference sequence). Trimming took 8 bases from V and 2 from J; bases not matched to a gene: 3. The CDR3 spans 12 residues. CDR3 nucleotides: TGTGCCAGTGGGGACAGTCCCTACGAGCAGTACTTC. It translates to CASGDSPYEQYF.

This clonotype was seen repeatedly, ten times or more. V gene TRBV4-3 combines with J gene TRBJ2-2; 9 bases align to TRBD1. The CDR3 has 18 residues. CDR1 is LGHNA, CDR2 YSLEER, per germline. V lost 0 bases, J lost 6 bases, and 11 bases stayed unmatched. The CDR3 DNA reads as TGCGCCAGCAGCCAAGAACGGGGACAGGGTATGCAAGCCGGGGAGCTGTTTTTT. Translated: CASSQERGQGMQAGELFF.

The sample holds many counts of this clonotype. The rearrangement uses TRBV7-9 and TRBJ2-2; D unclear. Trimming removed 5 bases from V and 0 bases from J, with 10 bases in between. The CDR3 has 15 amino acids. Germline CDR1 reads SEHNR; CDR2 reads FQNEAQ (reference sequence). The CDR3 sequence is CASSPRTANTGELFF. The CDR3 nucleotides read TGTGCCAGCAGCCCCAGGACCGCGAACACCGGGGAGCTGTTTTTT.

Judged by abundance, this clonotype is medium-sized. The V and J genes are TRBV12-3 or TRBV12-4 and TRBJ2-3, with a tentative D call TRBD2 (5 bases). Trimming shortened V by 6 bases and J by 7 bases, and 11 bases separated the two germline ends. There are 12 residues in the CDR3. CDR3: CASSGLAYTQYF. CDR3 nucleotide sequence: TGTGCCAGCAGCGGACTGGCCTATACGCAGTATTTT.

This clonotype was counted many times. V usage is TRBV27 and J usage is TRBJ2-7; either TRBD1 or TRBD2 may fit D (5 bases each). CDR3 length equals 15 residues. Germline CDR1 reads MNHEY; CDR2 reads SMNVEV (reference sequence). V was pared by 4 bases and J by 7 bases, with 20 bases between. CDR3 sequence (DNA): TGTGCCAGCAGTTATTCCCCGGGCCCTGGGACGGAGCAGTACTTC. Translation: CASSYSPGPGTEQYF.

Worth noting for this clonotype: One base away lies a much larger clone, so this may be a sequencing read error. This chain connects TRBV11-2 to TRBJ1-1, with a possible D match to TRBD1 (6 bases). The CDR3 is made up of 12 amino acids. The V end lost 5 bases, the J end lost 10 bases, and 14 bases lay between the germline ends. The germline CDR1 and CDR2 sequences are SGHAT and FQNNGV. This CDR3 reads CASSLYEQGAFF. The CDR3 region has the DNA TGTGCCAGCAGCCTTTATGAACAGGGAGCTTTCTTT.

This clonotype was observed many times. The chain has TRBV9 and TRBJ2-7, with TRBD2 as a possible D gene (6 bases). This CDR3 region has 15 residues. Germline CDR1 SGDLS, CDR2 YYNGEE. Trimming took 3 bases from V and 3 from J, leaving 16 bases between them. The CDR3: CASSGTPGLLYEQYF. The CDR3 DNA follows: TGTGCCAGCAGCGGGACCCCGGGACTTCTCTACGAGCAGTACTTC.

Points on this clonotype: A much larger clone differs from this one at a single base, so this may be a read error. The rearrangement joins TRBV12-3 or TRBV12-4 to TRBJ1-1, with D possibly TRBD1 on 5 matching bases. CDR3 length equals 15 residues. V was cut by 2 bases and J by 6 bases, with 16 bases left in between. CDR3 bases: TGTGCCAGCAGTTTACGGCGGGCAGGGATCGCTGAAGCTTTCTTT. Translating it yields CASSLRRAGIAEAFF.

This clonotype was recorded many times. CDR3 sequence: CASSHGPTVDEQFF. Written as DNA, the CDR3 is TGTGCCAGCAGTCACGGGCCGACCGTCGATGAGCAGTTCTTC. The V gene is TRBV6-5, the J gene TRBJ2-1, with D hard to call. The V gene lost 5 bases and the J gene lost 8 bases, with 16 bases spanning the gap. Germline-derived CDR1 and CDR2 are MNHEY and SVGAGI. This CDR3 comprises 14 residues.

In the case of this clonotype: Given the absence of the conserved phenylalanine or tryptophan at the CDR3 end, a read error is likely. The V gene is TRBV10-2, the J gene TRBJ2-3; D is perhaps TRBD1 (5 bases). The CDR3 length is 15 residues. CDR1 and CDR2 (germline): WSHSY, SAAADI. CDR3 in DNA: TGCGCCAGCAGTGGGGCAGCGAATTTCACAGGTACGCAGTATCTT. This sequence encodes CASSGAANFTGTQYL.

By share, this clonotype ranks as medium-sized. The chain recombines TRBV29-1 with TRBJ2-7, with TRBD1 as a possible D gene (7 bases). This CDR3 region has 13 residues. V shed 1 base and J shed 7 bases, with 14 bases lying between them. From germline, CDR1 is SQVTM and CDR2 ANQGSEA. The CDR3 DNA sequence: TGCAGCGTTGAAGTACAGGGGAGGATGGAGCAGTACTTC. It encodes CSVEVQGRMEQYF.

This clonotype was observed many times. The chain carries TRBV3-1 and TRBJ1-5; D call uncertain. Germline V gene lookup returns CDR1 LGHDT and CDR2 YNNKEL (reference sequence). Trimming shortened V by 1 base and J by 1 base, and 2 bases separated the two germline ends. There are 13 residues in the CDR3. CDR3 sequence reads: CASSQGSNQPQHF. The CDR3, as DNA: TGTGCCAGCAGCCAAGGAAGCAATCAGCCCCAGCATTTT. Together with reference TRBV3-1 and TRBJ1-5, the CDR3 gives the full variable domain: DTAVSQTPKYLVTQMGNDKSIKCEQNLGHDTMYWYKQDSKKFLKIMFSYNNKELIINETVPNRFSPKSPDKAHLNLHINSLELGDSAVYFCASSQGSNQPQHFGDGTRLSIL.

The chain joins TRBV6-2 or TRBV6-3 to TRBJ1-1; the D is unclear. The V end lost 6 bases, the J end lost 3 bases, and 11 bases lay between the germline ends. Germline lookup yields CDR1 MNHEY and CDR2 SVGEGT. This CDR3 is 13 amino acids long. The CDR3 sequence: CASSPLWDTEAFF. The CDR3 DNA follows: TGTGCCAGCAGCCCACTTTGGGACACTGAAGCTTTCTTT.

The sample holds many counts of this clonotype. The chain links TRBV6-5 to TRBJ2-3; D gene unclear. This CDR3 comprises 17 residues. Per the germline V gene, CDR1 is MNHEY and CDR2 is SVGAGI. Trimming pared 0 bases from V and 1 base from J, leaving 14 bases between. CDR3 DNA: TGTGCCAGCAGTTACTCGAAATGGGTAATCGGCACAGATACGCAGTATTTT. Its translation: CASSYSKWVIGTDTQYF.

Concerning this clonotype itself: This may be a read error, as it is one base from a much larger clone. The V call is TRBV18, the J call TRBJ2-5, with 8 nucleotides matching TRBD2. Germline assignment: CDR1 KGHSH and CDR2 LQKENI. The CDR3 has 16 amino acids. The CDR3, as DNA: TGTGACAGCTCACCACCGTCTAGCGGGCCAGAGGAGACCCAGTACTTC. Residues: CDSSPPSSGPEETQYF.